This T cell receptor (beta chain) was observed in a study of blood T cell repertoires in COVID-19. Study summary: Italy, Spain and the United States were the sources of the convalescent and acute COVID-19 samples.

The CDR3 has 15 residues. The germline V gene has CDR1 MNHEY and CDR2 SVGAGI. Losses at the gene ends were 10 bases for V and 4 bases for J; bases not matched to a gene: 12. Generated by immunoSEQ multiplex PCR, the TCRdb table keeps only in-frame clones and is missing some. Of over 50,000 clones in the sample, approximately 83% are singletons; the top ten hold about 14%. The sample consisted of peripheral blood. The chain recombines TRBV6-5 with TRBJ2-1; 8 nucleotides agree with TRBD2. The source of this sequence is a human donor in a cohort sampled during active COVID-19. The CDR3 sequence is CATPGGSGGYNEQFF. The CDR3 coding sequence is TGTGCCACCCCCGGCGGGAGCGGGGGTTACAATGAGCAGTTCTTC.